What follows are 21 T cell receptor beta chains derived from one specimen sequenced in a study of beta chain features in type 1 diabetes. Reverse transcription of all isolated RNA meant that expressed TCRB transcripts were sequenced. Using immunoSEQ multiplex PCR, the repertoire was profiled, and TCRdb retains in-frame clones only, with some absent. Of 200,000 to 250,000 clones listed, 68% are singletons. Source material: naive CD4+ T cells from blood. Receptor source: a man younger than 40 in good health.

The gene calls are TRBV6-5 and TRBJ2-1, with 8 bases aligning to TRBD2. Germline loops: CDR1 MNHEY, CDR2 SVGAGI. The CDR3 is 14 residues long. The J segment lost 5 bases and the V segment lost 4 bases, leaving 4 bases of the junction unmatched. The CDR3 DNA is TGTGCCAGCAGTTTAGCGGGACGAAACAATGAGCAGTTCTTC. It yields the protein CASSLAGRNNEQFF.

CDR3 DNA sequence: TGTGCCAGCAGTGAATCGAGGGGCAAGGAGACCCAGTACTTC. Translation gives CASSESRGKETQYF. The chain carries TRBV25-1 and TRBJ2-5; D assignment may be TRBD1 or TRBD2 (5 bases each). V was pared by 1 base and J by 5 bases, with 11 bases between. This CDR3 region has 14 residues. Per the germline V gene, CDR1 is MGHDK and CDR2 is SYGVNS.

The chain combines TRBV10-3 with TRBJ1-1, with 8 bases fitting TRBD1. This CDR3 has 14 residues. The germline CDR1 and CDR2 sequences are ENHRY and SYGVKD. V shed 5 bases and J 5 bases; nucleotides not matched to a gene: 7. CDR3: CAISTDRVGTEAFF. CDR3 coding DNA: TGTGCCATCAGTACGGACAGGGTTGGGACTGAAGCTTTCTTT.

The rearrangement links TRBV6-5 to TRBJ2-1, with 10 bases that match TRBD2. Germline trimming cut 3 bases from V and 5 bases from J; bases unmatched to any gene: 7. The CDR3 runs to 16 residues. CDR1 and CDR2 (germline): MNHEY, SVGAGI. The CDR3 loop is CASSYRTSGLHNEQFF. The CDR3 bases are TGTGCCAGCAGTTATCGGACTAGCGGTTTGCACAATGAGCAGTTCTTC.

The chain carries TRBV9 and TRBJ2-3; no definite D call. Trimming cost V 6 bases and J 2 bases, with 16 bases left between them. From germline, CDR1 is SGDLS and CDR2 YYNGEE. The CDR3 length is 15 residues. This CDR3 is CASTLSGADTDTQYF. CDR3 nucleotides: TGTGCCAGCACCCTAAGTGGCGCAGACACAGATACGCAGTATTTT.

The chain employs TRBV19 and TRBJ2-3, with D tentatively TRBD2 (6 bases). Germline CDR1 reads LNHDA; CDR2 reads SQIVND (reference sequence). This CDR3 region has 13 residues. V was pared by 6 bases and J by 6 bases, with 13 bases between. This chain's CDR3 is CASSGGPWDTQYF. The CDR3 nucleotides read TGTGCCAGTAGCGGGGGACCATGGGATACGCAGTATTTT.

This clone was seen only once. The chain links TRBV27 to TRBJ2-2; 7 bases map to TRBD1. V dropped 6 bases and J dropped 7; count of bases not matched to a gene: 8. This CDR3 has 14 residues. CDR1 and CDR2 (germline): MNHEY, SMNVEV (reference sequence). This chain's CDR3 is CASRQQGQVGELFF. Here the CDR3 DNA reads TGTGCCAGCAGGCAACAGGGGCAGGTCGGGGAGCTGTTTTTT.

V gene TRBV9 combines with J gene TRBJ2-1, with D possibly being TRBD2 (6 bases). In germline, CDR1 is SGDLS, CDR2 YYNGEE. The V end was cut by 0 bases, the J end by 3 bases, with 7 bases between. The CDR3 runs 14 residues. In DNA form, the CDR3 reads TGTGCCAGCAGCGTAGGGGACTTCTACAATGAGCAGTTCTTC. Encoded protein: CASSVGDFYNEQFF.

The V call is TRBV25-1, the J call TRBJ2-5; D might be TRBD1 (6 bases). This CDR3 region has 13 residues. In germline, CDR1 is MGHDK, CDR2 SYGVNS. Between the trimmed V and J ends, which lost 5 bases and 4 bases, there was a span of 11 bases. DNA of the CDR3: TGTGCCAGCAGTCCCGTGGGGGCAGAGACCCAGTACTTC. Residues: CASSPVGAETQYF.

V is TRBV5-4 and J is TRBJ1-5, with 7 bases identical to TRBD1. The CDR3 extends over 16 amino acids. CDR1 SGHNT and CDR2 YYREEE come from the germline V gene (reference sequence). Trimming cost V 3 bases and J 2 bases; bases outside gene matches: 8. The CDR3 nucleotides are TGTGCCAGCAGCTGGCCCGGACAGGAGGGCAATCAGCCCCAGCATTTT. It specifies CASSWPGQEGNQPQHF.

The CDR3 coding sequence is TGTGCCAGCAGCTTAGGGGCCAGGGGTGGCACAGATACGCAGTATTTT. This encodes CASSLGARGGTDTQYF. The V and J genes are TRBV7-2 and TRBJ2-3, with a tentative D call TRBD1 (6 bases). The CDR3 is 16 amino acids. Germline lookup yields CDR1 SGHTA and CDR2 FQGNSA. Trimming cost V 1 base and J 1 base, with 12 bases left between them.

V gene TRBV7-9 combines with J gene TRBJ1-2; D gene uncertain. Germline loops: CDR1 SEHNR, CDR2 FQNEAQ (reference sequence). Trimming pared 1 base from V and 8 bases from J, leaving 8 bases between. There are 12 residues in the CDR3. In nucleotides, the CDR3 is TGTGCCAGCAGCTTAGGCTTATTAGGCTACACCTTC. Amino acid sequence: CASSLGLLGYTF.

CDR3 bases: TGCAGCGTTTCTTTCAGGTATAGCACAGATACGCAGTATTTT. It translates to CSVSFRYSTDTQYF. This sequence joins TRBV29-1 and TRBJ2-3, with D hard to call. The CDR3 spans 14 residues. The germline V gene has CDR1 SQVTM and CDR2 ANQGSEA. Trimming cost V 5 bases and J 0 bases, with 12 bases left between them.

This clone was counted a single time. The gene calls are TRBV19 and TRBJ2-5, with 8 positions matching TRBD1. The V gene's germline CDR1 is LNHDA and CDR2 SQIVND (reference sequence). CDR3 size: 15 residues. Unmatched junction bases numbered 9, after V lost 4 bases and J lost 5 bases. The DNA for the CDR3 is TGTGCCAGTAGTACCCGGACAGGGCCGTGGGAGACCCAGTACTTC. It encodes CASSTRTGPWETQYF.

The CDR3 region is CAISEDRVDEQYF. The DNA of the CDR3 is TGTGCCATCAGTGAGGACAGAGTCGACGAGCAGTACTTC. The genes are TRBV10-3 and TRBJ2-7; possibly TRBD1 for D (5 bases). The germline gives CDR1 ENHRY, CDR2 SYGVKD. V dropped 2 bases and J dropped 5 bases, with 10 bases sitting between them. CDR3 length: 13 amino acids.

This chain uses TRBV5-4 with TRBJ2-6; D is unresolved. The CDR3 has 17 residues. V lost 2 bases, J lost 0 bases, and 12 bases lay in between. Germline CDR1 is SGHNT and CDR2 is YYREEE (reference sequence). This CDR3 is CASSLGSASSGANVLTF. The CDR3 DNA is TGTGCCAGCAGCTTAGGCAGTGCCTCCTCTGGGGCCAACGTCCTGACTTTC.

This rearrangement joins TRBV10-3 to TRBJ2-5; 8 nucleotides agree with TRBD1. The CDR3 is 12 amino acids. The trim removed 7 bases at V and 4 bases at J, leaving 2 bases unmatched. Per the germline V gene, CDR1 is ENHRY and CDR2 is SYGVKD. CDR3 nucleotide sequence: TGTGCCATCAAGACAGGGGCAGAGACCCAGTACTTC. It specifies CAIKTGAETQYF.

The chain employs TRBV15 and TRBJ2-3; possibly TRBD2 for D (5 bases). Germline V gene lookup returns CDR1 LNHNV and CDR2 YYDKDF (reference sequence). Deletions cut 0 bases from V and 1 base from J, with 5 bases between. CDR3 length: 14 amino acids. CDR3 nucleotide sequence: TGTGCCACCAGCAGAGAAGCGGGCACAGATACGCAGTATTTT. Translated, it gives CATSREAGTDTQYF.

This chain links TRBV4-2 with TRBJ2-3; D not resolved. Germline values: CDR1 LGHNA, CDR2 YNFKEQ. CDR3 size: 17 residues. The V and J ends lost 4 bases and 1 base respectively, with 18 bases between them. The CDR3 sequence: CASSRYTEPRGTDTQYF. The CDR3 bases are TGTGCCAGCAGCCGATATACGGAGCCTCGCGGCACAGATACGCAGTATTTT.

The gene calls are TRBV6-1 and TRBJ2-6; D not resolved. The CDR3 totals 13 residues. Germline loops: CDR1 MNHNS, CDR2 SASEGT. Trimming shortened V by 9 bases and J by 4 bases, and 10 bases separated the two germline ends. The CDR3: CASALAGANVLTF. CDR3 DNA: TGTGCCAGTGCCTTAGCCGGGGCCAACGTCCTGACTTTC.

For the CDR3, the DNA is TGTGCCAGCAGCGTATTTAGCGGGACGGATACGCAGTATTTT. It yields the protein CASSVFSGTDTQYF. The rearrangement joins TRBV9 to TRBJ2-3; TRBD2 aligns across 8 bases. Trimming removed 1 base from V and 6 bases from J; junction bases left unmatched: 4. The CDR3 sequence is 14 residues long. CDR1 and CDR2 (germline): SGDLS, YYNGEE. Full variable domain (outside the CDR3, taken from reference TRBV9 and TRBJ2-3): DSGVTQTPKHLITATGQRVTLRCSPRSGDLSVYWYQQSLDQGLQFLIQYYNGEERAKGNILERFSAQQFPDLHSELNLSSLELGDSALYFCASSVFSGTDTQYFGPGTRLTVL.